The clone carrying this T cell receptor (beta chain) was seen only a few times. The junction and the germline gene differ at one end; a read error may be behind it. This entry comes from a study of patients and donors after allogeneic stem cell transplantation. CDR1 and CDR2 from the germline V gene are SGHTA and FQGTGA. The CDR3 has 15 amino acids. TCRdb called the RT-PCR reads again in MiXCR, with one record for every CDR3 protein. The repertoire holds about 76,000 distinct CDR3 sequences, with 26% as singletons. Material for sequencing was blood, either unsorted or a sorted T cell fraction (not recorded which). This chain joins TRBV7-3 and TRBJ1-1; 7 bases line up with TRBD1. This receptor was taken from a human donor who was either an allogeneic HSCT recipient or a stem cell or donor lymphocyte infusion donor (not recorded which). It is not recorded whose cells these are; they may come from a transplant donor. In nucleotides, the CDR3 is TGTGCCAACAGCCCCAACCCGACAGGGTTCACTGAAGCTTTCTTT. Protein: CANSPNPTGFTEAFF.